This T cell receptor (beta chain) is from a study of shared clonotypes between healthy human individuals. Study in general: Three plates were used per donor for CD4 naive, three for CD4 memory, two for CD8 naive and one for CD8 memory.

There are 14 residues in the CDR3. V shed 6 bases and J shed 0 bases, with 11 bases lying between them. CDR1 MNHEY and CDR2 SVGAGI come from the germline V gene. Only CD45RO-negative cells positively selected for CCR7 counted as naive CD8 cells, so terminally differentiated effector memory CD45RA+ cells were excluded. Sequencing used immunoSEQ multiplex PCR; TCRdb keeps in-frame clones, though not all of them. There are about 2.1 million clones in the sample; just under 95% occur only once, and under 2% lies in the top ten. This TCR derives from a man younger than 30 in good health. Some clones in this sample may be carry-over from other donors' samples. Input material: naive CD8+ T cells from PBMCs. The chain carries TRBV6-5 and TRBJ1-1, with unresolved D. The CDR3 coding sequence is TGTGCCAGCAGGGGGTACAACATGAACACTGAAGCTTTCTTT. Protein: CASRGYNMNTEAFF.